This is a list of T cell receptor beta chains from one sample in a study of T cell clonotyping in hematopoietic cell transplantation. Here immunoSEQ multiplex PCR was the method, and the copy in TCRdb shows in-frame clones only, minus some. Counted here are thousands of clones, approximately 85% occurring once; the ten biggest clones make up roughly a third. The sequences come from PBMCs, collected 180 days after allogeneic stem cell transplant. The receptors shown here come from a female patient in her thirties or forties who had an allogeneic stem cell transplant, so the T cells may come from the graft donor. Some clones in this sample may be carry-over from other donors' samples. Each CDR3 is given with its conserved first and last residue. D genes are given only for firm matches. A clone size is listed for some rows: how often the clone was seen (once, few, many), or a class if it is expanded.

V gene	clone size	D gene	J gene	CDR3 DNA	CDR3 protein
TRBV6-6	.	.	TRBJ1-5	TGTGCCAGCAGTGACGACTCCAGGGCTTATCAGCCCCAGCATTTT	CASSDDSRAYQPQHF
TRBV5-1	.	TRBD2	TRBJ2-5	TGCGCCAGCAGCCCGGCGGGGGGAGCAGAGACCCAGTACTTC	CASSPAGGAETQYF
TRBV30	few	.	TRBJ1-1	TGTGCCTGGGAGATGAACACTGAAGCTTTCTTT	CAWEMNTEAFF
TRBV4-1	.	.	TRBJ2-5	TGCGCCAGCAGCGGACGACTGGGGGAAGAGACCCAGTACTTC	CASSGRLGEETQYF
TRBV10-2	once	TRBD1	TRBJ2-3	TGCGCCAGCAGTCTTGGACAGGGGACCGGAGATACGCAGTATTTT	CASSLGQGTGDTQYF
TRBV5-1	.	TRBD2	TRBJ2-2	TGCGCCAGCAGAAAGAGCGGGGGAAACACCGGGGAGCTGTTTTTT	CASRKSGGNTGELFF
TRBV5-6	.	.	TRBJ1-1	TGTGCCAGCAGCTTGGTGGGTATCGGAGCAAAAGCTTTCTTT	CASSLVGIGAKAFF
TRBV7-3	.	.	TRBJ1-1	TGTGCCAGCAGCCCCACGGGAGGGACTGAAGCTTTCTTT	CASSPTGGTEAFF
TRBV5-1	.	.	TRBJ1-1	TGCGCCAGCAGACGCGATAGTAACACTGAAGCTTTCTTT	CASRRDSNTEAFF
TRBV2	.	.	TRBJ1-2	TGTGCCAGCATAAGAATCCTTATCCGGTACGGCTACACCTTC	CASIRILIRYGYTF
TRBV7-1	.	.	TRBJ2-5	TGTGCCAGCAGCCCCGAGTTGTCGATGGAAGAGACCCAGTACTTC	CASSPELSMEETQYF
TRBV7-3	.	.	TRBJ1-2	TGTGCCAGCAGCCGGGACACGAACTATGGCTACACCTTC	CASSRDTNYGYTF
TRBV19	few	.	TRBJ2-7	TGTGCCAGTAGTACGGCAGTTGCCTACGAGCAGTACTTC	CASSTAVAYEQYF
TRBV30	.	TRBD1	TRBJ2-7	TGTGCCTGGGCTGCCCTGGGACAGGGGATGTACGAGCAGTACTTC	CAWAALGQGMYEQYF
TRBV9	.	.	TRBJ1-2	TGTGCCAGCAGCGTAGGGGGACAAGACAACTATGGCTACACCTTC	CASSVGGQDNYGYTF
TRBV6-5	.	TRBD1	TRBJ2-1	TGTGCCAGCAGTTACTATGAGGGGGCCTTGTTCAATGAGCAGTTCTTC	CASSYYEGALFNEQFF
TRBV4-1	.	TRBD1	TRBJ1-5	TGCGCCAGCAGCCCCCCCGGACAGGGATCGCGTCAGCCCCAGCATTTT	CASSPPGQGSRQPQHF
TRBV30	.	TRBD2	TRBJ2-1	TGTGCCTGGACCAGGACTAGCGGCTACAATGAGCAGTTCTTC	CAWTRTSGYNEQFF
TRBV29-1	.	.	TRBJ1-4	TGCAGCGCTCAAGGACAAGGGGTCGGTGAGGTGTTTTTT	CSAQGQGVGEVFF
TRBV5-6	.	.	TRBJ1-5	TGTGCCAGCAGCTTTAGGGCAACAGGTCAGCCCCAGCATTTT	CASSFRATGQPQHF
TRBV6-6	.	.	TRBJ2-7	TGTGCCAGCAGTCCCTCTAGCTCCTACGAGCAGTACTTC	CASSPSSSYEQYF
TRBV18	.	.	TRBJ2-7	TGTGCCAGCTCACCAGGGGGCCCCTACGAGCAGTACTTC	CASSPGGPYEQYF
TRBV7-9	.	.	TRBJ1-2	TGTGCCAGCAGTTCAGGGTACGGCTACACCTTC	CASSSGYGYTF
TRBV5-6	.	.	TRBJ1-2	TGTGCCAGCAGCATCCGACAGGCTTACTATGGCTACACCTTC	CASSIRQAYYGYTF
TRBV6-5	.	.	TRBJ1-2	TGTGCCAGCAGCCAATCCGGTTTTGGGAGTGGCTACACCTTC	CASSQSGFGSGYTF
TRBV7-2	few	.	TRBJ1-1	TGTGCCAGCACCCTCCAGACGAACACTGAAGCTTTCTTT	CASTLQTNTEAFF
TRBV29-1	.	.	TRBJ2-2	TGCAGCGTTGTTGAGGGACCCGGGGAGCTGTTTTTT	CSVVEGPGELFF
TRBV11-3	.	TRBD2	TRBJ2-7	TGTGCCAGCAGGGCTAGCGGGAGCGACGAGCAGTACTTC	CASRASGSDEQYF
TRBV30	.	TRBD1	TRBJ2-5	TGTGCCTGGGACAGGGACAGGCAAGAGACCCAGTACTTC	CAWDRDRQETQYF
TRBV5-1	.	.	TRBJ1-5	TGCGCCAGCAGCTTGGTGGAGCCCCCGCCCCAGCATTTT	CASSLVEPPPQHF
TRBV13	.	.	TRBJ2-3	TGTGCCAGCAGCCTCACTAAACTAGCCATTCCCCCAGATACGCAGTATTTT	CASSLTKLAIPPDTQYF
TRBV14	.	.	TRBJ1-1	TGTGCCAGCAGCGGGTTCGGATCAGGGGACGCTTTCTTT	CASSGFGSGDAFF
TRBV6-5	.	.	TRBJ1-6	TGTGCCAGCAGTCACCGGCCCTCCTATAATTCACCCCTCCACTTT	CASSHRPSYNSPLHF
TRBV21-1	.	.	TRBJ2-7	TGTGCCAGCAGCTCGGAGGGGAGACTAGACCAGTACTTC	CASSSEGRLDQYF
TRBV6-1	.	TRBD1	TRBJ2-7	TGTGCCAGCAGTGAAGCAGGGACAGCCCCCTACGAGCAGTACTTC	CASSEAGTAPYEQYF
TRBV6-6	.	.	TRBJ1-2	TGTGCCAGCAGCCGGTCCTTTGGGGACATCTCCTATGGCTACACCTTC	CASSRSFGDISYGYTF
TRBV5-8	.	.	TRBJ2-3	TGTGCCAGCAGCCCTTACACAGATACGCAGTATTTT	CASSPYTDTQYF
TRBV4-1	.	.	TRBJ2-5	TGCGCCAGCAGCCAAGCCCGGGGGCCCCAAGAGACCCAGTACTTC	CASSQARGPQETQYF
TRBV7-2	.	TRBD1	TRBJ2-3	TGTGCCAGCAGCCCGGGCAGGGGGTCCACAGATACGCAGTATTTT	CASSPGRGSTDTQYF
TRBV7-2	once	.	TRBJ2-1	TGTGCCAGCAGCTTGACAGACTCCTACAATGAGCAGTTCTTC	CASSLTDSYNEQFF
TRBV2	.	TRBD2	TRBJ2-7	TGTGCCAGCAGTTACGCCGCGACTAGCACCTACGAGCAGTACTTC	CASSYAATSTYEQYF
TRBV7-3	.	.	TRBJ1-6	TGTGCCAGCAGCGTTTCAAGGAATTCACCCCTCCACTTT	CASSVSRNSPLHF
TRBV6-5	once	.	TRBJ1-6	TGTGCCAGCAGTCCACAGGGAAGTTCACCCCTCCACTTT	CASSPQGSSPLHF
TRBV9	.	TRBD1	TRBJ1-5	TGTGCCAGCAGCGCCTACGGGACAGCGAATCAGCCCCAGCATTTT	CASSAYGTANQPQHF
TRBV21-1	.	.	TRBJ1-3	TGTGCCAGCAGCATTGTCGGTACAGTCCCTGGCTCTGGAAACACCATATATTTT	CASSIVGTVPGSGNTIYF
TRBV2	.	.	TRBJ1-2	TGTGCCAGCAGTACAGGGTTGGACTATGGCTACACCTTC	CASSTGLDYGYTF
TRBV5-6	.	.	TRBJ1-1	TGTGCCAGCAGCTTCGGGCGGGAAGCTTTCTTT	CASSFGREAFF
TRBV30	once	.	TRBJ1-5	TGTGCCTGGAGTCCCGTGGAGGTCGGGCCCCAGCATTTT	CAWSPVEVGPQHF
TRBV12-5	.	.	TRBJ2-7	TGTGCTAGTGGTTTGGATACGCTGGCGGGAAACGAGCAGTACTTC	CASGLDTLAGNEQYF
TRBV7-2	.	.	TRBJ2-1	TGTGCCAGCAGCTCCGACAGGCGTCTCTACAATGAGCAGTTCTTC	CASSSDRRLYNEQFF
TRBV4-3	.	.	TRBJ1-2	TGCGCCAGCAGCCAAGATAAGAGGGGTGGCTATGGCTACACCTTC	CASSQDKRGGYGYTF
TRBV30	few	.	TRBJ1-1	TGTGCCTGGTTGATGAACACTGAAGCTTTCTTT	CAWLMNTEAFF
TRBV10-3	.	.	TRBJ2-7	TGTGCCATCTCTGGAGCGACAGGTACCTCCTACGAGCAGTACTTC	CAISGATGTSYEQYF
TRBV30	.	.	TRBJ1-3	TGTGCCTGGAGTATCAAGGTTTCAGGAAACACCATATATTTT	CAWSIKVSGNTIYF